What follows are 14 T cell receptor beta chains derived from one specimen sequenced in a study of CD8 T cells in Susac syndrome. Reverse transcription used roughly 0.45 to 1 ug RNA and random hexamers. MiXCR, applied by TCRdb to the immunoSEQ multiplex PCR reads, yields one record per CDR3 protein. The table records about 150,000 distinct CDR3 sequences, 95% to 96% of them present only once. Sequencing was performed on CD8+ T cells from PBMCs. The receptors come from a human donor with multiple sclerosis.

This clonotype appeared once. The CDR3 spells CSVDWDRPGYTF. The CDR3 DNA is TGCAGCGTTGACTGGGACAGGCCGGGCTACACCTTC. V and J are TRBV29-1 and TRBJ1-2; 8 bases are shared with TRBD1. From germline, CDR1 is SQVTM and CDR2 ANQGSEA. J was trimmed by 8 bases and V by 3 bases; bases with no gene match: 5. The length of the CDR3 is 12 residues.

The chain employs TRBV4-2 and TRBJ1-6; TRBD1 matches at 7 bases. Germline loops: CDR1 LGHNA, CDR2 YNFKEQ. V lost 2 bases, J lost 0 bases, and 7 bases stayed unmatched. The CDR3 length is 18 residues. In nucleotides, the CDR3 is TGTGCCAGCAGCCAATTGGGACAGAAGAGCTCCTATAATTCACCCCTCCACTTT. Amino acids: CASSQLGQKSSYNSPLHF.

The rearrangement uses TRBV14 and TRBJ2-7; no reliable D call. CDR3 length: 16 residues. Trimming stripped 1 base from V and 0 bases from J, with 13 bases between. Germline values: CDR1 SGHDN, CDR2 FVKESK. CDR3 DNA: TGTGCCAGCAGCCAAGGATCAGGTTACAGCTCCTACGAGCAGTACTTC. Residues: CASSQGSGYSSYEQYF.

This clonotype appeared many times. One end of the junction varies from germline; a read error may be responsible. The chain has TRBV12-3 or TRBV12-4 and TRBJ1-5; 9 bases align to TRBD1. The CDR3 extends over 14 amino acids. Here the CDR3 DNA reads TGCGCCAGCAGCTTAGGACAGGGGAATCAGCCCCAGCATTTT. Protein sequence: CASSLGQGNQPQHF.

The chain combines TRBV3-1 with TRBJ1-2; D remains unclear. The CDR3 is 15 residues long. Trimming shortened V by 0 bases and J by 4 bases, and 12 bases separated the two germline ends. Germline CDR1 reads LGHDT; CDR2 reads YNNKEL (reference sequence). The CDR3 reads CASSQDGGSLYGYTF. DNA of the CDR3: TGTGCCAGCAGCCAAGATGGCGGGAGTCTCTATGGCTACACCTTC.

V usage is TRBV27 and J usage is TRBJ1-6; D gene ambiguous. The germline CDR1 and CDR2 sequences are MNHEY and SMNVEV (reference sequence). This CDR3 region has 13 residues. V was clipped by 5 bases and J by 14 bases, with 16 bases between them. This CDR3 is CASSLGAGGTLHF. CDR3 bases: TGTGCCAGCAGTCTCGGTGCAGGAGGGACCCTCCACTTT.

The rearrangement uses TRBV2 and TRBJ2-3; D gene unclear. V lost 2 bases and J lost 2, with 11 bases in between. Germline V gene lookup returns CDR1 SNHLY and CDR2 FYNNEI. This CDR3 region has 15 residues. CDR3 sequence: CASSESRDTTDTQYF. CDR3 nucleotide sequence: TGTGCCAGCAGTGAATCCCGTGACACCACAGATACGCAGTATTTT.

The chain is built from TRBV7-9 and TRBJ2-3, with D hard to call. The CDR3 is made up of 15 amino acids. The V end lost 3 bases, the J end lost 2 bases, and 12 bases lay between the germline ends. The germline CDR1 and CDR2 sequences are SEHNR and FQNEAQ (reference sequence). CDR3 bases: TGTGCCAGCAGCTTTACCCCTTACTACACAGATACGCAGTATTTT. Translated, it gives CASSFTPYYTDTQYF.

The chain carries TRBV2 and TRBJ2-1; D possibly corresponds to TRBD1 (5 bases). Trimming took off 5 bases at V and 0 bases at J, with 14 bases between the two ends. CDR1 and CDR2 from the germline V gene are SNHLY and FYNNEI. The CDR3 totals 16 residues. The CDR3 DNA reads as TGTGCCAGCAGTAAGTCACAGGCCTACTCCTACAATGAGCAGTTCTTC. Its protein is CASSKSQAYSYNEQFF.

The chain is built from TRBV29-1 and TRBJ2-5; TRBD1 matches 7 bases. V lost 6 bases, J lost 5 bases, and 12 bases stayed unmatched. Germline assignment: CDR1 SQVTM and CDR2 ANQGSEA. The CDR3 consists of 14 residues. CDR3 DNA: TGCAGCGTCACACTGACAGGGCCCCAGGAGACCCAGTACTTC. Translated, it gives CSVTLTGPQETQYF.

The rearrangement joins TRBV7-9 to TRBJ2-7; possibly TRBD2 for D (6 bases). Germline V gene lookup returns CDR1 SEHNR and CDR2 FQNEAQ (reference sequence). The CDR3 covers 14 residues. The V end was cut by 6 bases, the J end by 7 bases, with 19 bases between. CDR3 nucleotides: TGTGCCAGCAGTCCGACCGGGACTCTGAATGAGCAGTACTTC. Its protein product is CASSPTGTLNEQYF. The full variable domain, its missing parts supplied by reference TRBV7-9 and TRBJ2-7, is DTGVSQNPRHKITKRGQNVTFRCDPISEHNRLYWYRQTLGQGPEFLTYFQNEAQLEKSRLLSDRFSAERPKGSFSTLEIQRTEQGDSAMYLCASSPTGTLNEQYFGPGTRLTVT.

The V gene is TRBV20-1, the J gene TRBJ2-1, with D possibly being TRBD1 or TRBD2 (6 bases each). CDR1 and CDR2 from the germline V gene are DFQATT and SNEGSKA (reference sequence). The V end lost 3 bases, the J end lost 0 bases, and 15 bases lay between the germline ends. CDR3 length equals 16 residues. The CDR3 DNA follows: TGCAGTGCTAGTCCGGTCGGGGGCCGCTCCTACAATGAGCAGTTCTTC. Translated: CSASPVGGRSYNEQFF.

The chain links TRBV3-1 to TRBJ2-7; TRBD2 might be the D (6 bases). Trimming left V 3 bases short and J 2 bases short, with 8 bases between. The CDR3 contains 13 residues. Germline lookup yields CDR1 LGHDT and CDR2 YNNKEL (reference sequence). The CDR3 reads CASSQGGTYEQYF. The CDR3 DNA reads TGTGCCAGCAGCCAGGGGGGAACCTACGAGCAGTACTTC.

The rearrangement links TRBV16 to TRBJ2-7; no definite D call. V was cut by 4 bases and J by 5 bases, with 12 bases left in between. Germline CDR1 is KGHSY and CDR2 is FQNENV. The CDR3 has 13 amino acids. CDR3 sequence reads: CASSPPPDDEQYF. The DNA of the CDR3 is TGTGCCAGCAGCCCTCCCCCTGATGACGAGCAGTACTTC.